The rows below give T cell receptor beta chains drawn from one sample of a study of CD8 T cells in ankylosing spondylitis. TCRdb re-derived calls from the 5' RACE reads in MiXCR, one entry per CDR3 protein. Of 150,000 or so distinct CDR3 sequences in the sample, roughly 31% are singletons; the top ten hold 4.5% to 6%. Sequencing was carried out using synovial fluid, either unsorted or a sorted T cell fraction (not recorded which). Source of these receptors: a male donor with ankylosing spondylitis. The conserved cysteine and the conserved F or W are not part of the CDR3 here. Size values are once, few and many counts, or a class for expanded clones, and some rows have none.

clone_size: many
j_call: TRBJ2-1
v_call: TRBV27
cdr3_aa: AIRGFGYNEQF

clone_size: -
j_call: TRBJ1-2
v_call: TRBV5-1
cdr3_aa: ASSLSATANYGYT

clone_size: -
j_call: TRBJ2-7
v_call: TRBV14
cdr3_aa: ASSQDTLVNEQY

clone_size: -
j_call: TRBJ2-7
v_call: TRBV4-1
cdr3_aa: ASSQGSSYEQY

clone_size: -
j_call: TRBJ1-1
v_call: TRBV28
cdr3_aa: ASRSQGENTEAF

clone_size: few
j_call: TRBJ1-2
v_call: TRBV6-1
cdr3_aa: ASSGNGAGGYGYT

clone_size: many
j_call: TRBJ2-1
v_call: TRBV20-1
cdr3_aa: SALDGPEQF

clone_size: -
j_call: TRBJ1-1
v_call: TRBV20-1
cdr3_aa: SARGRQNTEAF

clone_size: many
j_call: TRBJ2-4
v_call: TRBV20-1
cdr3_aa: SASRGAAKNIQY

clone_size: few
j_call: TRBJ1-1
v_call: TRBV30
cdr3_aa: AWSLTGPEAF

clone_size: -
j_call: TRBJ1-6
v_call: TRBV7-8
cdr3_aa: ASSRGGLDSPLH

clone_size: few
j_call: TRBJ1-1
v_call: TRBV20-1
cdr3_aa: SARAGAGDSEAF

clone_size: -
j_call: TRBJ1-1
v_call: TRBV30
cdr3_aa: ACDEAF

clone_size: -
j_call: TRBJ1-3
v_call: TRBV9
cdr3_aa: ASSVEGVGLSGNTIY

clone_size: few
j_call: TRBJ1-1
v_call: TRBV14
cdr3_aa: ASSQDLSPRAGAF

clone_size: few
j_call: TRBJ1-1
v_call: TRBV20-1
cdr3_aa: SAGGGSTEAF

clone_size: -
j_call: TRBJ1-6
v_call: TRBV20-1
cdr3_aa: SARSQGSSYNSPLH

clone_size: few
j_call: TRBJ1-1
v_call: TRBV27
cdr3_aa: ASSLSKGGSTEAF

clone_size: many
j_call: TRBJ2-7
v_call: TRBV28
cdr3_aa: ASSLRRGLGYEQY

clone_size: -
j_call: TRBJ2-1
v_call: TRBV6-5
cdr3_aa: ASSLTDGRGKNEQF

clone_size: -
j_call: TRBJ1-6
v_call: TRBV27
cdr3_aa: ASSPLMRTGSANSPLH

clone_size: few
j_call: TRBJ1-2
v_call: TRBV7-3
cdr3_aa: ASSSGGVGYT

clone_size: many
j_call: TRBJ1-5
v_call: TRBV12-3/TRBV12-4
cdr3_aa: ASSSRGGQPQH

clone_size: -
j_call: TRBJ1-1
v_call: TRBV20-1
cdr3_aa: SAREYRGLETEAF